This TCR beta chain was sequenced in a study of radiotherapy plus CTLA-4 blockade in lung cancer. Regarding this clone: Its antigen is as yet unknown.

Study-wide points: Tumor-derived TCR clones expanded in blood after radiotherapy plus ipilimumab.

The table came from immunoSEQ multiplex PCR; TCRdb's copy has only in-frame clones and leaves some out. The table includes nearly 95,000 clones, roughly 80% detected once. The sequence came from a human donor with non-small cell lung cancer that progressed on radiotherapy plus ipilimumab. The sample was peripheral blood, taken from a patient treated with radiotherapy plus ipilimumab.

The CDR3 nucleotides are TGTGCCAGCACCTCATTGTCCGGGAGCTCCTACAATGAGCAGTTCTTC. Its protein is CASTSLSGSSYNEQFF. The chain couples TRBV28 to TRBJ2-1, with D perhaps matching TRBD2 (6 bases). Germline V gene data show CDR1 as MDHEN and CDR2 as SYDVKM. The CDR3 sequence is 16 residues long. V was shortened by 7 bases and J by 0 bases, with 16 bases between the two germline ends.